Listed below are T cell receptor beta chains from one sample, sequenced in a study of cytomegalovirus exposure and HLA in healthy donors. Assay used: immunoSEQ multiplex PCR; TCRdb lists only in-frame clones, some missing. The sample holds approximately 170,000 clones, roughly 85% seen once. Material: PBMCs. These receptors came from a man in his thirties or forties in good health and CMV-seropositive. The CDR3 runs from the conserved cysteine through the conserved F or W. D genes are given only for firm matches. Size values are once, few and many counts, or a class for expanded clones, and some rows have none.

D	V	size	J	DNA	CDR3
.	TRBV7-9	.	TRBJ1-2	TGTGCCAGCAGCTTAACAGGTATCATCTATGGCTACACCTTC	CASSLTGIIYGYTF
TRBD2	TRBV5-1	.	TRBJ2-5	TGCGCCAGCAGCTTTCCGGGACTAGTGGGGCAAGAGACCCAGTACTTC	CASSFPGLVGQETQYF
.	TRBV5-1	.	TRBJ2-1	TGCGCCAGCAGCTTGGACGCACCGAGCTCCTACAATGAGCAGTTCTTC	CASSLDAPSSYNEQFF
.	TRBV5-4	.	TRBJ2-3	TGTGCCAGCAGGGAGGACTTTTTAAGCACAGATACGCAGTATTTT	CASREDFLSTDTQYF
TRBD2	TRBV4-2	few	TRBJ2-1	TGTGCCAGCAGCCTGAGCGGGAGGATCAATGAGCAGTTCTTC	CASSLSGRINEQFF
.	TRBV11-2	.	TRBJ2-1	TGTGCCAGTGGCTCCCTTTATGAGCAGTTCTTC	CASGSLYEQFF
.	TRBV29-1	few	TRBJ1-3	TGCAGCGTTGAGGACATGATCTCTGGAAACACCATATATTTT	CSVEDMISGNTIYF
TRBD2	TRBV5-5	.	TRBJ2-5	TGTGCCAGCAGCTCCCGACTAGCTGGGACCCAGTACTTC	CASSSRLAGTQYF
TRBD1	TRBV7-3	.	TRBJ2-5	TGTGCCAGCAGCTTTGGTCCGGGACAGGACGAGACCCAGTACTTC	CASSFGPGQDETQYF
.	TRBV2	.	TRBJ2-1	TGTGCCAGCAGTGAAGAAGCGGGCCCATACAATGAGCAGTTCTTC	CASSEEAGPYNEQFF
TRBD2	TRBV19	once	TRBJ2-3	TGTGCCAGTAGTAGGCGGCGGGAGACCACAGATACGCAGTATTTT	CASSRRRETTDTQYF
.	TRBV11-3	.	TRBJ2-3	TGTGCCAGCAGCTTAGTACAGGGCACAGATACGCAGTATTTT	CASSLVQGTDTQYF
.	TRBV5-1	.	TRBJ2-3	TGCGCCAGCAGCTCGCTACCCACAGATACGCAGTATTTT	CASSSLPTDTQYF
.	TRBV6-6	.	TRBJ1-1	TGTGCCAGCAGTTACCACGACGGGGGCACTGAAGCTTTCTTT	CASSYHDGGTEAFF
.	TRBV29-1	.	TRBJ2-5	TGCAGCGTTGCAAAGGGAGACGTGACCCAGTACTTC	CSVAKGDVTQYF
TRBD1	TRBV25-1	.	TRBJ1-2	TGTGCCAGCAGTTCTACCGGGACAGGGACGCGTGGCTACACCTTC	CASSSTGTGTRGYTF
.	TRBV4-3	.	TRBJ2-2	TGCGCCAGCAGCCAAGGGCTTGGGAACACCGGGGAGCTGTTTTTT	CASSQGLGNTGELFF
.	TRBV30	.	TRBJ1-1	TGTGCCTGGAACCCCTACGGCAGGTTGAACACTGAAGCTTTCTTT	CAWNPYGRLNTEAFF
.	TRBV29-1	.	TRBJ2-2	TGCAGCGTTCCAACAAGCGGGCGGAACACCGGGGAGCTGTTTTTT	CSVPTSGRNTGELFF
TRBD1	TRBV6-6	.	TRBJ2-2	TGTGCCAGCAGTCCTGGACAGGGGACCGGGGAGCTGTTTTTT	CASSPGQGTGELFF
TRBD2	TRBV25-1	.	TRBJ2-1	TGTGCCACCCGGCCTAGCGGGAAGAATGAGCAGTTCTTC	CATRPSGKNEQFF
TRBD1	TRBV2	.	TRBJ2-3	TGTGCCAGCAGTGACGACAGGGCAGGAACAGATACGCAGTATTTT	CASSDDRAGTDTQYF
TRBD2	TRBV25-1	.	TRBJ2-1	TGTGCCAGCGGGGGCCTTCCGGGACTAGCGGGTCGGAGGCAGTTCTTC	CASGGLPGLAGRRQFF
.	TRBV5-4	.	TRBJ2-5	TGTGCCAGCACCCCCGAGGGTGGAGAGACCCAGTACTTC	CASTPEGGETQYF
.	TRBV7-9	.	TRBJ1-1	TGTGCCAGCAGCTTAACTCACACTGAAGCTTTCTTT	CASSLTHTEAFF
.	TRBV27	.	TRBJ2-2	TGTGCAACTCAACTAAGCGCGGGCACCGGGGAGCTGTTTTTT	CATQLSAGTGELFF
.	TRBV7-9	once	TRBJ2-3	TGTGCCAGCAGCTTAGGAGACAGTGATACGCAGTATTTT	CASSLGDSDTQYF
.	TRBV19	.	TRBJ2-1	TGTGCCAGTACCGGGACTCCCTTGGTGAGAGATGAGCAGTTCTTC	CASTGTPLVRDEQFF
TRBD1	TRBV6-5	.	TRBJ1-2	TGTGCCAGCAGTCAACGGGACAGAACCCCAGGCTACACCTTC	CASSQRDRTPGYTF
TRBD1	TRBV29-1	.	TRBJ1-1	TGCAGCGTTGTATTGGACAGGGATCACACTGAAGCTTTCTTT	CSVVLDRDHTEAFF
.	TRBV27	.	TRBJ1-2	TGTGCCAGCAGAATAGGGCCAGGGCCCTATGGCTACACCTTC	CASRIGPGPYGYTF
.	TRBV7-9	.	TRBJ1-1	TGTGCCAGCAGCTTAGGTAAGGGAGCGATGAACACTGAAGCTTTCTTT	CASSLGKGAMNTEAFF
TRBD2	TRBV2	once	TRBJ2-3	TGTGCCAGCAGTGGAGGAGCGGGAGTAAGAACAGATACGCAGTATTTT	CASSGGAGVRTDTQYF